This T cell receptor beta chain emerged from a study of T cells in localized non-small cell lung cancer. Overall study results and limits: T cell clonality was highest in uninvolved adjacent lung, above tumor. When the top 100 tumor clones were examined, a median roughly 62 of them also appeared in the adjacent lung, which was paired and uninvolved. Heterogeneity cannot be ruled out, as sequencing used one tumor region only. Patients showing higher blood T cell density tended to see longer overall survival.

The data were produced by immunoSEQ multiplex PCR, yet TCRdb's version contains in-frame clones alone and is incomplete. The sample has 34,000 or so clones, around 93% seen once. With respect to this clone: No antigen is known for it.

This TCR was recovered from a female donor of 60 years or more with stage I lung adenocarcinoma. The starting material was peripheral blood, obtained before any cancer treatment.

CDR3 nucleotide sequence: TGTGCCAGCAGCGCCCAGCAGGGCCTAATATCGAACACTGAAGCTTTCTTT. Translating gives CASSAQQGLISNTEAFF. The chain links TRBV7-9 to TRBJ1-1; a possible D gene is TRBD1 (5 bases). Trimming took 5 bases from V and 1 from J, leaving 20 bases between them. The CDR3 extends over 17 amino acids. Germline V gene data show CDR1 as SEHNR and CDR2 as FQNEAQ (reference sequence).